This T cell receptor beta chain came from a study of shared clonotypes between healthy human individuals. Remarks on this clone: What it binds is unknown.

Method: immunoSEQ multiplex PCR; TCRdb's copy keeps in-frame clones and lacks some. The sample yields some 2,400,000 clones, roughly 95% seen once. V shed 6 bases and J shed 5 bases, with 13 bases lying between them. The CDR3 is 13 amino acids. General observations from the study: Only blood underwent sampling, and tissue repertoires likely differ.

The chain is built from TRBV23-1 and TRBJ2-5, with D possibly TRBD1 on 6 matching bases. TRBV23-1 is reported as an ORF; its role is uncertain. The receptor's source is a man aged 18 to 30 in good health. Material: naive CD4+ T cells sorted from blood. Subset reported: CD45RA+ positively selected. CDR3 nucleotides: TGCGCCAGCAGGTACAGGGAAGGTGAGACCCAGTACTTC. Translated: CASRYREGETQYF.